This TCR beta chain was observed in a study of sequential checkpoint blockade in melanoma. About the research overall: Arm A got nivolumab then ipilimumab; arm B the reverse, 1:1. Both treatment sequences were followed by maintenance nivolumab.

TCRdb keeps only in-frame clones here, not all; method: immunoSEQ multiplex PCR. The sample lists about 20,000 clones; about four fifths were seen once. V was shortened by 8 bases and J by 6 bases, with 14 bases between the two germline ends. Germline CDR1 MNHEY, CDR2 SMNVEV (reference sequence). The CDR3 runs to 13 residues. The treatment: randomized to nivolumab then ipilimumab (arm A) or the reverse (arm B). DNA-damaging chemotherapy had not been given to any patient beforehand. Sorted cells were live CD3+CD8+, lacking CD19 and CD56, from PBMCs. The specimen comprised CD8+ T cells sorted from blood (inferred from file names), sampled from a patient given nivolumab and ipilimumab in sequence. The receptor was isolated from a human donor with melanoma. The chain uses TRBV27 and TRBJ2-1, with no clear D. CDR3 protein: CASGMGRTNEQFF. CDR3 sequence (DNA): TGTGCCAGCGGAATGGGCAGAACCAATGAGCAGTTCTTC.